Listed below are T cell receptor beta chains from one sample, sequenced in a study of OX40 agonist ivuxolimab in advanced cancers. Sequenced by immunoSEQ multiplex PCR; TCRdb stores in-frame clones only, minus some. Of about 150,000 clones in the sample, under 95% are singletons; the top ten hold around 0.33%. Specimen: CD4+ or CD8+ T cells sorted from blood, collected in a trial of the OX40 agonist ivuxolimab. All receptors derive from an adult with an advanced solid tumor such as melanoma, head and neck, liver or kidney cancer. CDR3s include the opening cysteine and the closing phenylalanine or tryptophan. The D gene is left open where the match is weak. A clone size is listed for some rows: how often the clone was seen (once, few, many), or a class if it is expanded.

j_gene | v_gene | d_gene | abundance | CDR3aa | CDR3nt
TRBJ2-5 | TRBV20-1 | . | . | CSARLEETQYF | TGCAGTGCCCGACTAGAAGAGACCCAGTACTTC
TRBJ1-1 | TRBV4-3 | . | . | CASSQVDRSQNTEAFF | TGCGCCAGCAGCCAAGTGGACAGATCCCAGAACACTGAAGCTTTCTTT
TRBJ2-1 | TRBV6-5 | . | . | CASSYFPGWADNEQFF | TGTGCCAGCAGTTACTTTCCCGGGTGGGCGGACAATGAGCAGTTCTTC
TRBJ2-5 | TRBV7-2 | . | . | CASSPRTGLGTQYF | TGTGCCAGCAGCCCACGGACGGGGTTGGGGACCCAGTACTTC
TRBJ2-5 | TRBV28 | . | . | CASSFRKGAFQETQYF | TGTGCCAGCAGTTTTCGAAAAGGGGCGTTCCAAGAGACCCAGTACTTC
TRBJ2-7 | TRBV5-8 | . | . | CASNFGAAARGEQYF | TGTGCCAGCAACTTCGGGGCCGCTGCGAGGGGCGAGCAGTACTTC
TRBJ2-2 | TRBV15 | . | . | CATSRVLNTGELFF | TGTGCCACCAGCCGCGTTTTGAACACCGGGGAGCTGTTTTTT
TRBJ1-1 | TRBV7-2 | . | . | CASSPFQGLGTEAFF | TGTGCCAGCAGCCCATTCCAGGGTCTTGGCACTGAAGCTTTCTTT
TRBJ1-1 | TRBV5-4 | . | . | CASSPPGPTNTEAFF | TGTGCCAGCAGCCCCCCGGGACCGACGAACACTGAAGCTTTCTTT
TRBJ1-6 | TRBV5-4 | TRBD1 | . | CASSSQPPDRENSPLHF | TGTGCCAGCAGCTCCCAGCCCCCGGACAGGGAGAATTCACCCCTCCACTTT
TRBJ2-1 | TRBV2 | TRBD2 | . | CASSGGLAAYNEQFF | TGTGCCAGCAGTGGGGGACTAGCGGCTTACAATGAGCAGTTCTTC
TRBJ1-3 | TRBV7-9 | . | once | CASSSKGSSGNTIYF | TGTGCCAGCAGCTCGAAGGGGAGCTCTGGAAACACCATATATTTT
TRBJ2-3 | TRBV5-4 | . | . | CASRSTGSDTQYF | TGTGCCAGCAGGAGCACAGGGTCAGATACGCAGTATTTT
TRBJ1-4 | TRBV9 | . | . | CASSVAYGTFQEKLFF | TGTGCCAGCAGCGTAGCGTACGGGACATTTCAGGAAAAACTGTTTTTT
TRBJ2-6 | TRBV10-3 | TRBD1 | . | CAIRQGAGGSGANVLTF | TGTGCCATCAGGCAGGGGGCAGGAGGGTCTGGGGCCAACGTCCTGACTTTC
TRBJ1-1 | TRBV7-9 | . | . | CASSVNRDTEAFF | TGTGCCAGCAGCGTCAACAGGGACACTGAAGCTTTCTTT
TRBJ2-3 | TRBV7-6 | . | once | CASSLYYGSTDTQYF | TGTGCCAGCAGCTTATATTACGGAAGCACAGATACGCAGTATTTT
TRBJ1-1 | TRBV7-9 | . | . | CASSLAYGAKAFF | TGTGCCAGCAGCTTAGCGTACGGGGCCAAAGCTTTCTTT
TRBJ1-5 | TRBV20-1 | . | . | CSAGSNQPQHF | TGCAGTGCTGGATCTAATCAGCCCCAGCATTTT
TRBJ1-2 | TRBV25-1 | TRBD1 | . | CASRPGTGYGYTF | TGTGCCAGCAGGCCCGGGACAGGGTATGGCTACACCTTC
TRBJ2-1 | TRBV18 | . | . | CASSPPYLRAGDVQFF | TGTGCCAGCTCACCACCCTATTTGCGTGCCGGGGATGTGCAGTTCTTC
TRBJ1-5 | TRBV5-5 | . | . | CASSSRSGNNQPQHF | TGTGCCAGCAGCTCCCGCTCCGGGAACAATCAGCCCCAGCATTTT
TRBJ1-6 | TRBV4-3 | TRBD1 | once | CASSQTPYGDRTTSSYNSPLHF | TGCGCCAGCAGCCAGACTCCCTACGGGGACAGAACCACCAGCTCCTATAATTCACCCCTCCACTTT
TRBJ1-2 | TRBV7-2 | TRBD1 | . | CASSSQPGQGAFGYTF | TGTGCCAGCAGCTCACAACCGGGACAGGGGGCGTTTGGCTACACCTTC
TRBJ2-7 | TRBV19 | TRBD2 | once | CASSPGLAGGSYEQYF | TGTGCCAGTAGCCCGGGACTAGCGGGGGGTTCCTACGAGCAGTACTTC
TRBJ2-5 | TRBV18 | . | once | CASSPSQETQYF | TGTGCCAGCTCACCTTCCCAAGAGACCCAGTACTTC
TRBJ1-3 | TRBV11-3 | . | once | CASSDRRSSGNTIYF | TGTGCCAGCAGTGACAGGCGTTCCTCTGGAAACACCATATATTTT
TRBJ2-3 | TRBV5-8 | . | . | CASSFAGLQTDTQYF | TGTGCCAGCAGCTTCGCGGGACTCCAAACAGATACGCAGTATTTT
TRBJ2-1 | TRBV4-2 | . | . | CASSQVSESSYNEQFF | TGTGCCAGCAGCCAAGTTAGCGAGAGCTCCTACAATGAGCAGTTCTTC
TRBJ2-7 | TRBV7-2 | TRBD1 | . | CASSFGTGAYEQYF | TGTGCCAGCAGCTTCGGGACAGGTGCCTACGAGCAGTACTTC
TRBJ1-1 | TRBV2 | . | . | CASIDPGNTEAFF | TGTGCCAGCATCGACCCAGGGAACACTGAAGCTTTCTTT
TRBJ1-2 | TRBV15 | . | . | CATSKGRGYTF | TGTGCCACCAGCAAGGGACGCGGCTACACCTTC
TRBJ1-1 | TRBV29-1 | . | . | CSVEGGTEAFF | TGCAGCGTTGAGGGGGGCACTGAAGCTTTCTTT
TRBJ2-7 | TRBV6-1 | . | . | CASSVVGLEQYF | TGTGCCAGCAGTGTTGTGGGCCTCGAGCAGTACTTC
TRBJ2-7 | TRBV6-1 | . | . | CASSLTGTSTYEQYF | TGTGCCAGCAGCCTCACCGGGACATCCACCTACGAGCAGTACTTC
TRBJ1-1 | TRBV18 | TRBD1 | . | CASSPPVQGGWNTEAFF | TGTGCCAGCTCACCACCGGTGCAGGGGGGGTGGAACACTGAAGCTTTCTTT
TRBJ2-5 | TRBV7-2 | TRBD1 | once | CASSRTGGSETQYF | TGTGCCAGCAGCCGCACAGGGGGCTCAGAGACCCAGTACTTC
TRBJ1-1 | TRBV27 | . | . | CASSLGMNTEAFF | TGTGCCAGCAGTTTGGGCATGAACACTGAAGCTTTCTTT
TRBJ1-3 | TRBV28 | . | . | CASSFLRGESGNTIYF | TGTGCCAGCAGTTTCCTGCGGGGGGAGTCTGGAAACACCATATATTTT
TRBJ2-3 | TRBV7-2 | . | . | CASGETDTQYF | TGTGCCAGCGGAGAGACAGATACACAGTATTTT
TRBJ2-3 | TRBV6-1 | TRBD1 | . | CASSPGQDPDTQYF | TGTGCCAGCAGCCCCGGACAGGACCCAGATACGCAGTATTTT
TRBJ1-2 | TRBV28 | TRBD1 | . | CASTTGGTGAGFGYTF | TGTGCCAGCACCACCGGGGGTACAGGGGCCGGCTTCGGCTACACCTTC
TRBJ1-3 | TRBV5-1 | . | . | CASSLGAGENTIYF | TGCGCCAGCAGCTTGGGTGCAGGGGAAAACACCATATATTTT